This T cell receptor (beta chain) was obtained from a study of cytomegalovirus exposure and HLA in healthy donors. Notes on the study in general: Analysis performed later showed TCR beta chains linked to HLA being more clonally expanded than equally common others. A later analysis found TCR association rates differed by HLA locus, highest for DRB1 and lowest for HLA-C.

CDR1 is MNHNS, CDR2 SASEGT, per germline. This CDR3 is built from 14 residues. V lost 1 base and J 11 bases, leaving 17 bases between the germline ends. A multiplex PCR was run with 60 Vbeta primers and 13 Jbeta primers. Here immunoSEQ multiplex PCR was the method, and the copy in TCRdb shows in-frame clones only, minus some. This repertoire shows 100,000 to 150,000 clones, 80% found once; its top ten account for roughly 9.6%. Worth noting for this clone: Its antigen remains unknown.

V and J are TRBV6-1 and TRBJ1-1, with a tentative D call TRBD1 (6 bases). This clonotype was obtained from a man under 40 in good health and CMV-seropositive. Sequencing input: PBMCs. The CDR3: CASSEVGGALRAFF. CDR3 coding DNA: TGTGCCAGCAGTGAAGTTGGGGGGGCGCTTCGGGCTTTCTTT.